The rows below give T cell receptor beta chains drawn from one sample of a study of T cells in Graves' hyperthyroidism and ophthalmopathy. TCRdb independently ran MiXCR on the multiplex PCR reads; one entry per CDR3 protein. In the table there are about 740,000 distinct CDR3 sequences, approximately 15% of which are singletons. The sample comprised blood. The receptors derive from a woman under 30 with Graves' hyperthyroidism. The conserved cysteine and the conserved F or W are not part of the CDR3 here.

CDR3	V	J
ASSDGTKNEQF	TRBV7-8	TRBJ2-1
ASSVGQATNTIY	TRBV12-3/TRBV12-4	TRBJ1-3
ASKVDNNQPQH	TRBV6-1	TRBJ1-5
SVGSRRGTEAF	TRBV29-1	TRBJ1-1
ASSPSRLGHNEQF	TRBV7-7	TRBJ2-1
ASKDSSLTSGELF	TRBV6-2/TRBV6-3	TRBJ2-2
ASSSLTSSGATYEQY	TRBV28	TRBJ2-7
ASSLIGTTYNEQF	TRBV7-3	TRBJ2-1
SVVDGLRSYEQY	TRBV29-1	TRBJ2-7
ASTYEMPNEKLF	TRBV12-3/TRBV12-4	TRBJ1-4
ASSLAVQGANTGELF	TRBV5-1	TRBJ2-2
AWSGFGNQPQH	TRBV30	TRBJ1-5
SAQTSGSGENEQF	TRBV20-1	TRBJ2-1
ATSHRGNTEAF	TRBV24-1	TRBJ1-1
ASSISPDVY	TRBV11-3	TRBJ2-5
ASSSPALMNTEAF	TRBV5-5	TRBJ1-1